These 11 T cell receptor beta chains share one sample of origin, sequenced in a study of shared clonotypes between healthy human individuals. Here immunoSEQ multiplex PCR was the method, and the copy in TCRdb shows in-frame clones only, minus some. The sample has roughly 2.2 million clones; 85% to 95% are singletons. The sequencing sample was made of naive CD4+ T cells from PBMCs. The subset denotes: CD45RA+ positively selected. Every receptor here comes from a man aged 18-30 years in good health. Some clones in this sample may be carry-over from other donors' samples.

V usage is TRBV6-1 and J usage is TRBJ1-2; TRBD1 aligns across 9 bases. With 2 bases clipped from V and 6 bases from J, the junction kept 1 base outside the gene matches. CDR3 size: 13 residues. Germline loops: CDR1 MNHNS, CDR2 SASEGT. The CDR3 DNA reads TGTGCCAGCAGTGAAAGACAGGGGGATGGCTACACCTTC. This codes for CASSERQGDGYTF.

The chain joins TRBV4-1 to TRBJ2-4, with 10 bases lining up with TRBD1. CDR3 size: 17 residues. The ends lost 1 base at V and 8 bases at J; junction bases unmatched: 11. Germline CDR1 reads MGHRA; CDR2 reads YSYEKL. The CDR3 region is CASSQVDGTGVTYIQYF. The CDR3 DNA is TGCGCCAGCAGCCAAGTTGACGGGACAGGGGTTACATACATTCAGTACTTC.

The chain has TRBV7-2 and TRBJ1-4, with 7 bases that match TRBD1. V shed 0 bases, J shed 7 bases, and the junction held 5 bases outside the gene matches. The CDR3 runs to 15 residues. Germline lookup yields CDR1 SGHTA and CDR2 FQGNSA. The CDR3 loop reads CASSLAKGATEKLFF. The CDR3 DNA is TGTGCCAGCAGCTTAGCAAAGGGGGCAACTGAAAAACTGTTTTTT.

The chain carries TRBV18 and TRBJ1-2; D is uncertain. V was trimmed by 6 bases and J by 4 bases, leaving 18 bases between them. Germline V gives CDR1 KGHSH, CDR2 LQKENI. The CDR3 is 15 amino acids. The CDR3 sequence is CASSLIGDASYGYTF. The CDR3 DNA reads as TGTGCCAGCTCCCTGATAGGAGATGCCTCCTATGGCTACACCTTC.

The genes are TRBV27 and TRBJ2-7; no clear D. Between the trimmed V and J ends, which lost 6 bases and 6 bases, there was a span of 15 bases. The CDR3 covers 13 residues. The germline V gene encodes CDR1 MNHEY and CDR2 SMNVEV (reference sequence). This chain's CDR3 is CASREVGIGEQYF. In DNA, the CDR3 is TGTGCCAGCAGAGAAGTGGGGATCGGCGAGCAGTACTTC.

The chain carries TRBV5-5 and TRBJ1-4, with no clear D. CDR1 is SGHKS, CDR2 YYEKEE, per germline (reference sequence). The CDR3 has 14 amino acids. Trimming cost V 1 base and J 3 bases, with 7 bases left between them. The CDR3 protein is CASSLWVANEKLFF. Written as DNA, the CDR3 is TGTGCCAGCAGCTTGTGGGTGGCTAATGAAAAACTGTTTTTT.

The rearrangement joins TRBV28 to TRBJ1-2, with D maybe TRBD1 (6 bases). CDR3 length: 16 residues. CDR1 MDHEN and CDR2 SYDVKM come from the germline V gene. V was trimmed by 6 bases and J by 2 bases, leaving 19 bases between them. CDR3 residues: CASRLAGTTYNYGYTF. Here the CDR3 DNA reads TGTGCCAGCAGATTAGCGGGGACAACCTACAACTATGGCTACACCTTC.

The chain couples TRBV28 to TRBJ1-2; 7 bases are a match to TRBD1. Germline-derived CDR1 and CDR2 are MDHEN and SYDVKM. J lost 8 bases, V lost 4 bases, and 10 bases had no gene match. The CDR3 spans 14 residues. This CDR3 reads CASSWALRQGGYTF. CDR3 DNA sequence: TGTGCCAGCAGTTGGGCCCTCCGACAGGGAGGCTACACCTTC.

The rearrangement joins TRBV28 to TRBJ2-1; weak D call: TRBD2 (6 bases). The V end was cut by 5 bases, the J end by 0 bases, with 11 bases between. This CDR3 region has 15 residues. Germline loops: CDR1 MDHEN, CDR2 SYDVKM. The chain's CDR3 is CASSQDYRSYNEQFF. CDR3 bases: TGTGCCAGCAGTCAGGACTACCGCTCCTACAATGAGCAGTTCTTC. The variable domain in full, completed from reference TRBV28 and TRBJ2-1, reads DVKVTQSSRYLVKRTGEKVFLECVQDMDHENMFWYRQDPGLGLRLIYFSYDVKMKEKGDIPEGYSVSREKKERFSLILESASTNQTSMYLCASSQDYRSYNEQFFGPGTRLTVL.

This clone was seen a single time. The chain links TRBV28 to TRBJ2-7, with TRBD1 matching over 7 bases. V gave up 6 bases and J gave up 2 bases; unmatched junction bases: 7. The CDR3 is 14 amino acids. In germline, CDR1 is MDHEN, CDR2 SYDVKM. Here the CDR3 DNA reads TGTGCCAGCAGGGCCGACAGGGACGCCTACGAGCAGTACTTC. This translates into CASRADRDAYEQYF.

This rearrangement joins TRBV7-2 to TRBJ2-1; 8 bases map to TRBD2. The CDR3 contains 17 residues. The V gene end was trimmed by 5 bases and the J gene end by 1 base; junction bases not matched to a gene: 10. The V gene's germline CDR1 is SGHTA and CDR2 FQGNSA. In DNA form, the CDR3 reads TGTGCCAGCAGCCCAGCGGGGACTAGGGGTTCCTACAATGAGCAGTTCTTC. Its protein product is CASSPAGTRGSYNEQFF.